This is a list of T cell receptor beta chains from one sample in a study of blood T cell repertoires in COVID-19. Libraries were prepared by immunoSEQ multiplex PCR; TCRdb keeps only in-frame clonotypes and omits some of them. Of 150,000 to 200,000 clones listed, approximately 85% are singletons. The source material was PBMCs or T cells enriched from blood (not recorded which). The source of these receptors is a woman under 30 who had recovered from COVID-19. Each CDR3 is given with its conserved first and last residue. D genes are given only for firm matches. Expanded clones are given a class, and other clones once, few, many or no size at all.

D gene	clone size	V gene	J gene	CDR3 DNA	CDR3 protein
TRBD1	few	TRBV5-6	TRBJ1-4	TGTGCCAGCAGCTTCAGGACAGGGTTTGAAAAACTGTTTTTT	CASSFRTGFEKLFF
TRBD2	once	TRBV11-2	TRBJ2-3	TGTGCCAGCAGCCCAGTATCAGCGGGGGCCCACACAGATACGCAGTATTTT	CASSPVSAGAHTDTQYF
TRBD2	once	TRBV27	TRBJ2-7	TGTGCCAGCAGTTTAATTGCGGGGGGGCGCGAGCAGTACTTC	CASSLIAGGREQYF
TRBD1	-	TRBV6-5	TRBJ2-1	TGTGCCAGCAGTTACCAAAGAGGGACAGGGAGGGATGAGCAGTTCTTC	CASSYQRGTGRDEQFF
TRBD2	-	TRBV28	TRBJ2-7	TGTGCCAGCAGTGACAATCGGGGACTAGCCTACGAGCAGTACTTC	CASSDNRGLAYEQYF
-	-	TRBV7-2	TRBJ1-1	TGTGCCAGCAGCGCAGGGTCCAGAACTGAAGCTTTCTTT	CASSAGSRTEAFF
TRBD1	-	TRBV19	TRBJ2-7	TGTGCCAGTAGTATCACAGGGGGCTCCTACGAGCAGTACTTC	CASSITGGSYEQYF
-	-	TRBV6-5	TRBJ2-7	TGTGCCAGCAGTTACGGAAGGGGAGGCTACGAGCAGTACTTC	CASSYGRGGYEQYF
TRBD1	-	TRBV5-1	TRBJ1-1	TGCGCCAGCAGCTTGGCCTTAGGGGGCAACACTGAAGCTTTCTTT	CASSLALGGNTEAFF
TRBD1	-	TRBV5-1	TRBJ2-3	TGCGCCAGCAGCTTCCGGGACAGGGGGGAGACTAGCACAGATACGCAGTATTTT	CASSFRDRGETSTDTQYF
-	-	TRBV5-8	TRBJ1-3	TGTGCCAGCAGCTTAACAGGGAGTGGAAACACCATATATTTT	CASSLTGSGNTIYF
TRBD1	few	TRBV4-1	TRBJ1-2	TGCGCCAGCAGCCAAGAGGATACCGGACAGGGGATTAACTATGGCTACACCTTC	CASSQEDTGQGINYGYTF
-	-	TRBV10-3	TRBJ1-1	TGTGTTCCCATCAGTGAAGAGGAGGTTGGCACTGAAGCTTTCTTT	CVPISEEEVGTEAFF
-	-	TRBV5-5	TRBJ2-7	TGTGCCAGCAGCTTGTACAGGATCAACGAGCAGTACTTC	CASSLYRINEQYF
TRBD1	-	TRBV10-3	TRBJ2-1	TGTGCCATCAAGGGACAGGAATCGAACAATGAGCAGTTCTTC	CAIKGQESNNEQFF
-	-	TRBV27	TRBJ1-3	TGTGCCAGCAGCGGGAACCCCTCTGGAAACACCATATATTTT	CASSGNPSGNTIYF
-	-	TRBV28	TRBJ2-1	TGTGCCAGCAGTTTGGGGGGACGTTTAGATGAGCAGTTCTTC	CASSLGGRLDEQFF
-	-	TRBV6-5	TRBJ1-1	TGTGCCAGCAGGGTCCCCGGGGGGGGCAGGACTGAAGCTTTCTTT	CASRVPGGGRTEAFF
-	-	TRBV4-1	TRBJ1-3	TGCGCCAGCAGCCATGGACGGGACTCTGGAAACACCATATATTTT	CASSHGRDSGNTIYF
-	-	TRBV6-1	TRBJ1-1	TGTGCCAGCAGTGAACCAGGGAAGGGCACTGAAGCTTTCTTT	CASSEPGKGTEAFF
-	-	TRBV2	TRBJ1-5	TGTGCCAGCAGTGAAATTAAAACAGATCAGCCCCAGCATTTT	CASSEIKTDQPQHF
TRBD2	-	TRBV3-1/TRBV3-2	TRBJ2-7	TGTGCCAGCAGTGGGACTAGCTCCTACGAGCAGTACTTC	CASSGTSSYEQYF
TRBD2	-	TRBV30	TRBJ2-3	TGTGCCTGGAGTCTAGCGGAAGATACGCAGTATTTT	CAWSLAEDTQYF
-	-	TRBV2	TRBJ2-1	TGTGCCAGCAGTGGAGGGTACAATGAGCAGTTCTTC	CASSGGYNEQFF
-	-	TRBV20-1	TRBJ1-5	TGCAGTGCTAGTAGGTCAGGGCTGAGCAATCAGCCCCAGCATTTT	CSASRSGLSNQPQHF
TRBD1	once	TRBV4-1	TRBJ2-5	TGCGCCAGCAGCCAAACCGACAGGGTAGGAATCCAGTACTTC	CASSQTDRVGIQYF
TRBD2	-	TRBV6-6	TRBJ2-7	TGTGCCAGCAGTACTAGCGGGGGGGTGGTCGAGCAGTACTTC	CASSTSGGVVEQYF
TRBD2	-	TRBV10-2	TRBJ2-3	TGCGCCAGCAGTGAGTTCGTTGGCGGGGGGCACACAGATACGCAGTATTTT	CASSEFVGGGHTDTQYF
-	few	TRBV10-2	TRBJ1-1	TGCGCCACCCCCCCCTTGCGACAGCAGAACACTGAAGCTTTCTTT	CATPPLRQQNTEAFF
-	-	TRBV7-9	TRBJ1-2	TGTGCCAGCAGCTCCTCCGCCGTTGACAGGCGAGACTATGGCTACACCTTC	CASSSSAVDRRDYGYTF
TRBD2	-	TRBV6-4	TRBJ2-3	TGTGCCAGCAGCCCGTCTAGCGGGAGCACAGATACGCAGTATTTT	CASSPSSGSTDTQYF
-	-	TRBV7-2	TRBJ2-7	TGTGCCAGCAGCTTAGACGGGGGGCTTAGGGAGCAGTACTTC	CASSLDGGLREQYF
-	-	TRBV11-2	TRBJ1-2	TGTGCCAGCAGCGCGACAGCCTTTTATGGCTACACCTTC	CASSATAFYGYTF
TRBD1	few	TRBV6-2/TRBV6-3	TRBJ1-4	TGTGCCAGCAGCCGACCGGGACAGGCTGAAAAACTGTTTTTT	CASSRPGQAEKLFF
TRBD1	-	TRBV3-1/TRBV3-2	TRBJ1-1	TGTGCCAGCAGCCACTGGACAGGGAACACTGAAGCTTTCTTT	CASSHWTGNTEAFF
TRBD1	-	TRBV5-1	TRBJ2-7	TGCGCCAGCAGCTTGGCAGGGGGCACGGTCTACGAGCAGTACTTC	CASSLAGGTVYEQYF
-	few	TRBV4-3	TRBJ2-2	TGCGCCAGCAGCCAAGGGAGGAGCGTATCCGGGGAGCTGTTTTTT	CASSQGRSVSGELFF